The rows below give T cell receptor beta chains drawn from one sample of a study of technical replicates of blood from several donors. The repertoire was sequenced with immunoSEQ multiplex PCR; TCRdb's copy has only in-frame clones and lacks some. Of around 80,000 clones listed, just over 90% are singletons. Sequencing input: T cells isolated from PBMCs. These TCRs come from a human donor in good health. The CDR3 runs from the conserved cysteine through the conserved F or W. A D gene is named only where the DNA matches it firmly. Rows give clone size only sometimes, using once, few, many, or a class for an expanded clone.

v_gene: TRBV5-4; d_gene: TRBD2; j_gene: TRBJ2-7; abundance: NA; CDR3nt: TGTGCCAGCAGCCCGGGACTAGCGGCAACCTACGAGCAGTACTTC; CDR3aa: CASSPGLAATYEQYF
v_gene: TRBV18; d_gene: TRBD1; j_gene: TRBJ2-2; abundance: NA; CDR3nt: TGTGCCAGCTCACCACGCACAGGGGGCGAAACCGGGGAGCTGTTTTTT; CDR3aa: CASSPRTGGETGELFF
v_gene: TRBV28; d_gene: NA; j_gene: TRBJ1-4; abundance: NA; CDR3nt: TGTGCCAGCAACCTCCCGGTCCCCGGTAATGAAAAACTGTTTTTT; CDR3aa: CASNLPVPGNEKLFF
v_gene: TRBV25-1; d_gene: TRBD1; j_gene: TRBJ1-2; abundance: NA; CDR3nt: TGTGCCAGCTCGACAGGGGGATTCGGCTACACCTTC; CDR3aa: CASSTGGFGYTF
v_gene: TRBV2; d_gene: NA; j_gene: TRBJ2-7; abundance: NA; CDR3nt: TGTGCCAGCAGCGGTCCTTTTTGGGGCCGGGCCTTAAATATTTACGAGCAGTACTTC; CDR3aa: CASSGPFWGRALNIYEQYF
v_gene: TRBV5-1; d_gene: TRBD1; j_gene: TRBJ2-6; abundance: NA; CDR3nt: TGCGCCAGCAGCTATCAGGGGGCTGGGGCCAACGTCCTGACTTTC; CDR3aa: CASSYQGAGANVLTF
v_gene: TRBV4-2; d_gene: NA; j_gene: TRBJ1-4; abundance: once; CDR3nt: TGTGCCAGCAGCCAAGGGGAGGGACTTGGTGAAAAACTGTTTTTT; CDR3aa: CASSQGEGLGEKLFF
v_gene: TRBV4-1; d_gene: TRBD1; j_gene: TRBJ1-5; abundance: NA; CDR3nt: TGCGCCAGCAGCGGGGGGATCCGGGACAGGGGGCATCAGCCCCAGCATTTT; CDR3aa: CASSGGIRDRGHQPQHF
v_gene: TRBV6-1; d_gene: TRBD1; j_gene: TRBJ2-3; abundance: NA; CDR3nt: TGTGCCAGCAGTGAAAGGGGGCCCCCCGATACGCAGTATTTT; CDR3aa: CASSERGPPDTQYF
v_gene: TRBV11-2; d_gene: NA; j_gene: TRBJ2-7; abundance: NA; CDR3nt: TGTGCCAGCAGCTCGACTGGATACGAGCAGTACTTC; CDR3aa: CASSSTGYEQYF
v_gene: TRBV4-1; d_gene: TRBD1; j_gene: TRBJ1-1; abundance: NA; CDR3nt: TGCGCCAGCAGCCCACGGGACAGCCTAGAAGCTTTCTTT; CDR3aa: CASSPRDSLEAFF
v_gene: TRBV10-2; d_gene: NA; j_gene: TRBJ1-5; abundance: NA; CDR3nt: TGCGCCAGCAGTGAGTCGAAGGTGAGATTTCGGAGTAATTCTTCAAGCAATCAGCCCCAGCATTTT; CDR3aa: CASSESKVRFRSNSSSNQPQHF